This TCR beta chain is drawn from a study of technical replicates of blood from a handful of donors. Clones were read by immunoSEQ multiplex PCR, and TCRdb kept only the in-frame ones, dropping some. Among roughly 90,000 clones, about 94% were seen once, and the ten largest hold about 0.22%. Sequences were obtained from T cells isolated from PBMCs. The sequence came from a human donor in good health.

Written as DNA, the CDR3 is TGTGCCAGCAGCCTCCAACCTATAACGGGGACTGAAGCTTTCTTT. Its protein is CASSLQPITGTEAFF. The rearrangement uses TRBV13 and TRBJ1-1; D is uncertain. There are 15 residues in the CDR3. Trimming stripped 5 bases from V and 5 bases from J, with 18 bases between. CDR1 is PRHDT, CDR2 FYEKMQ, per germline (reference sequence).